This T cell receptor (beta chain) was observed in a study of control samples from healthy donors and cancer patients. Assay: immunoSEQ multiplex PCR; the TCRdb copy retains only in-frame clones and omits some. Here the sample spans under 200,000 clones, approximately 94% being singletons. With V trimmed by 3 bases and J by 0 bases, 6 bases remained unmatched. Germline values: CDR1 LNHDA, CDR2 SQIVND (reference sequence). This CDR3 comprises 16 residues. Sequenced: PBMCs. V gene TRBV19 combines with J gene TRBJ2-7, with 9 bases matching TRBD1. This clonotype was sampled from a man aged 55 to 69 with colorectal cancer. CDR3 loop: CASSMDGQGSSYEQYF. The CDR3 region has the DNA TGTGCCAGTAGTATGGACGGACAGGGGAGCTCCTACGAGCAGTACTTC. The full variable domain, with the rest looked up from reference TRBV19 and TRBJ2-7, is DGGITQSPKYLFRKEGQNVTLSCEQNLNHDAMYWYRQDPGQGLRLIYYSQIVNDFQKGDIAEGYSVSREKKESFPLTVTSAQKNPTAFYLCASSMDGQGSSYEQYFGPGTRLTVT.